This TCR beta chain was observed in a study of OX40 agonist ivuxolimab in advanced cancers. Notes on the research overall: Ivuxolimab was a fully human IgG2 agonistic monoclonal antibody targeting the costimulatory receptor OX40 (CD134). Intravenous ivuxolimab was administered to patients every 2 weeks at six dose levels: 0.01, 0.1, 0.3, 1.5, 3 and 10 mg/kg. Among the roughly 50 dose-escalation patients, approximately 20 had hepatocellular carcinoma, about 15 melanoma, 9 renal cell carcinoma and 9 head and neck cancer. In the dose-escalation cohort, 70% to 85% of patients were male, and the mean age was roughly 60 years, with a range of about 23 to 85. The purpose of peripheral TCRbeta sequencing was to test whether ivuxolimab changed TCR sequence diversity and led to clonal T-cell expansion. Partial responses occurred in three dose-escalation patients, of whom one had hepatocellular carcinoma and two had cutaneous melanoma. The monotherapy dose-escalation portion (N of about 50 patients) of the phase I ivuxolimab trial is reported in the paper. Patients were allowed to have had prior anti-PD-1, anti-PD-L1 or anti-CTLA-4 therapy, and around 37% of the dose-escalation patients had previously received checkpoint inhibitors. Here is what the overall study found, with its caveats: On average, CD8+ T cells showed more expanded clones than CD4+ T cells after ivuxolimab. Low levels of normalized T-cell clonal expansion were also seen in some nonresponding patients. At doses from 0.1 to 3.0 mg/kg, clonal expansion was seen in both CD4+ and CD8+ blood T cells between baseline and week 6. The antigen specificity of the peripheral T cells that underwent clonal expansion was not determined. In the 0.1-3.0 mg/kg groups, partial responders had among the lowest normalized peripheral clonal expansion, particularly in CD8+ T cells.

CDR1 and CDR2 are drawn from the germline V gene: SQVTM, ANQGSEA. At the junction V is shortened by 4 bases and J by 3 bases, with 13 bases in between. The CDR3 spans 13 residues, from the cysteine through the phenylalanine. Just CDR3 DNA is preserved here, 39 bases in frame from base 1. Genomic DNA was extracted from sorted cells for sequencing of the TCRbeta CDR3 region. The immunoSEQ Assay was used for sequencing of TCRbeta CDR3 regions. TCRdb provides this immuneACCESS table in a form limited to in-frame rearrangements. Some clones are lacking; in checked studies, under half of them reflect an unresolved V gene, and why the rest are absent is not known. This sample lists about 49,000 clones; roughly 94% were detected once. The ten largest make up roughly 9.6% of the sample. On this clone itself: The clone's antigen remains unknown. Within one base of it there is no much larger clone, and no base qualities were kept.

The trial excluded patients who had a history of autoimmune disease or who were on systemic immunosuppression. Peripheral blood for TCR sequencing was drawn from every dose cohort at baseline, at cycle 4 day 1 and at cycle 7 day 1. The samples were drawn from a first-in-human, open-label, multicenter phase I dose-escalation trial of ivuxolimab. Adults with locally advanced or metastatic melanoma, renal cell carcinoma, hepatocellular carcinoma or head and neck squamous cell carcinoma were enrolled in the trial. Before TCR sequencing, CD4+ T cells and CD8+ T cells from peripheral blood were sorted into separate populations.

In this chain, TRBV29-1 is recombined with TRBJ2-7; confidence is insufficient to name the D gene. Material: CD4+ or CD8+ T cells sorted from blood, obtained in a trial of the OX40 agonist ivuxolimab. This TCR came from an adult with an advanced solid tumor such as melanoma, head and neck, liver or kidney cancer. The CDR3 reads CSVVPWEGYEQYF. The DNA is TGCAGCGTTGTCCCTTGGGAAGGCTACGAGCAGTACTTC.